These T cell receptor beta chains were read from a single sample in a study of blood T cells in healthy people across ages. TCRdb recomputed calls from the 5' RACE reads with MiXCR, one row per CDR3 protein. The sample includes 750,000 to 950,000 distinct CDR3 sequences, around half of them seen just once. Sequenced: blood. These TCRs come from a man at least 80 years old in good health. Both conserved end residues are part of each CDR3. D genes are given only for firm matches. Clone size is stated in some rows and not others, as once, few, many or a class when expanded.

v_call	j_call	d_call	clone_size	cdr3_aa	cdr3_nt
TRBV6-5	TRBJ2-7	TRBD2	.	CASSDASGGYEQYF	TGTGCCAGCAGTGACGCCAGCGGGGGCTACGAGCAGTACTTC
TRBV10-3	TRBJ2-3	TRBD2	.	CAVSESYGRGETDTQYF	TGTGCCGTCAGTGAGTCATACGGGAGGGGAGAGACAGATACGCAGTATTTT
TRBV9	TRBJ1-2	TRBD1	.	CASSAAGQGYYGYTF	TGTGCCAGCAGCGCCGCCGGACAGGGCTACTATGGCTACACCTTC
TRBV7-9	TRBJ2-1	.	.	CASSRYPLGRNEQFF	TGTGCCAGCAGCCGCTATCCCCTAGGACGCAATGAGCAGTTCTTC
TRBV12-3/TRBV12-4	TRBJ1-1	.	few	CASSFRAANTEAFF	TGTGCCAGCAGTTTCAGGGCAGCGAACACTGAAGCTTTCTTT
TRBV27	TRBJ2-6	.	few	CASSLGYSGANVLTF	TGTGCCAGCAGTTTGGGGTACTCTGGGGCCAACGTCCTGACTTTC
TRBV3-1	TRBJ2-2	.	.	CASSRRRLNTGELFF	TGTGCCAGCAGCCGCCGACGGTTGAACACCGGGGAGCTGTTTTTT
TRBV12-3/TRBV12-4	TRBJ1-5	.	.	CASSLGRGRYQPQHF	TGTGCCAGCAGTTTAGGGCGGGGGAGGTATCAGCCCCAGCATTTT
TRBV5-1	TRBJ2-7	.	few	CASSLSSWQLNYEQYF	TGCGCCAGCAGCTTGTCGTCGTGGCAGTTGAACTACGAGCAGTACTTC
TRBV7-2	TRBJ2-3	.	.	CASSFGFRPLTDTQYF	TGTGCCAGCAGCTTTGGCTTCCGGCCACTCACAGATACGCAGTATTTT
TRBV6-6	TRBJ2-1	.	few	CASRIAALYDEQFF	TGTGCCAGCAGGATAGCGGCCCTATACGATGAGCAGTTCTTC
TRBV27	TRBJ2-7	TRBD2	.	CASSGGLAGQYF	TGTGCCAGCAGTGGGGGACTAGCAGGGCAGTACTTC
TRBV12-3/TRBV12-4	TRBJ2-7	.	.	CATREGYEQYF	TGTGCCACCCGGGAAGGTTACGAGCAGTACTTC
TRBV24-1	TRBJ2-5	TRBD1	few	CATSDPGQQETQYF	TGTGCCACCAGTGATCCGGGACAGCAAGAGACCCAGTACTTC
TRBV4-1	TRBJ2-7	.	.	CASSQDLTAYEQYF	TGCGCCAGCAGCCAAGATTTGACGGCCTACGAGCAGTACTTC
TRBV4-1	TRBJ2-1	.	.	CASSQGNNEQFF	TGCGCCAGCAGCCAAGGGAACAATGAGCAGTTCTTC
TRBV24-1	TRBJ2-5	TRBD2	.	CATSTAGGPRETQYF	TGTGCCACCAGTACAGCGGGAGGGCCAAGGGAGACCCAGTACTTC
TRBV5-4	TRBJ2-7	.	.	CAGERRDPSYNEQYF	TGTGCCGGCGAGCGCCGGGACCCATCCTACAATGAGCAGTACTTC
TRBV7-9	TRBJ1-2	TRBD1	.	CASSDGQGSGYGYTF	TGTGCCAGCAGCGACGGACAGGGATCTGGCTATGGCTACACCTTC
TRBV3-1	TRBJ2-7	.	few	CASSQDFPGGPVRRSYEQYF	TGTGCCAGCAGCCAAGATTTTCCCGGCGGGCCCGTCCGAAGGTCCTACGAGCAGTACTTC
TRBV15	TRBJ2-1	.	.	CATSVTPPGYNEQFF	TGTGCCACCAGCGTGACCCCGCCAGGCTACAATGAGCAGTTCTTC
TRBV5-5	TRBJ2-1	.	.	CASRAGFAYNEQFF	TGTGCCAGCCGGGCGGGTTTTGCCTACAATGAGCAGTTCTTC
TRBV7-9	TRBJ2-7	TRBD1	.	CASSFWGQSYEQYF	TGTGCCAGCAGCTTTTGGGGACAGTCATACGAGCAGTACTTC
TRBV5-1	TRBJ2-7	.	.	CASSEGGRAAEQYF	TGCGCCAGCAGCGAAGGGGGGAGGGCCGCCGAGCAGTACTTC
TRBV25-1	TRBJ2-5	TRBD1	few	CASSERGHQETQYF	TGTGCCAGCAGTGAGAGGGGGCACCAAGAGACCCAGTACTTC
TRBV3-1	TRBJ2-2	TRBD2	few	CASSYRLAGGRTGELFF	TGTGCCAGCAGCTACCGACTAGCGGGAGGACGGACCGGGGAGCTGTTTTTT
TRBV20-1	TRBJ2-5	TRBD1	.	CSAARDSRQETQYF	TGCAGTGCGGCCAGGGACAGCCGTCAAGAGACCCAGTACTTC
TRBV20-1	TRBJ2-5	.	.	CSARGPGIGETQYF	TGCAGTGCTAGAGGTCCAGGGATCGGAGAGACCCAGTACTTC
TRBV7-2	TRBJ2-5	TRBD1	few	CASSLVGQGDLYF	TGTGCCAGCAGCCTTGTCGGTCAGGGGGATTTGTACTTC
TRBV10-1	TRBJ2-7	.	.	CASSDPGRGQYF	TGCGCCAGCAGTGACCCGGGTCGTGGGCAGTACTTC
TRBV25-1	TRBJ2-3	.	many	CASSVGASRGRDTQYF	TGTGCCAGCAGTGTGGGCGCGTCCAGGGGTAGGGATACGCAGTATTTT
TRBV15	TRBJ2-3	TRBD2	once	CATSRAGTRTPDTQYF	TGTGCCACCAGCAGAGCCGGGACTAGAACCCCAGATACGCAGTATTTT
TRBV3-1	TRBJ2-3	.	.	CTSSGRRDASGRYAYF	TGTACCAGCAGCGGCCGGAGGGACGCGTCAGGCAGATACGCGTATTTT
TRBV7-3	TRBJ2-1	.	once	CARSRSHNEQFF	TGTGCCAGAAGCAGGAGCCACAATGAGCAGTTCTTC
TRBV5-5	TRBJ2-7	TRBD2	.	CASSNAGDEQYF	TGTGCCAGCAGCAACGCGGGGGACGAGCAGTACTTC
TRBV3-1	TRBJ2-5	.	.	CASRTSSTGTQYF	TGTGCCAGCAGAACTTCTTCAACGGGGACCCAGTACTTC
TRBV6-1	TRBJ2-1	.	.	CASTVTGSLNEQFF	TGTGCCAGCACCGTTACCGGGAGCCTAAATGAGCAGTTCTTC